This T cell receptor beta chain was retrieved from a study of T cells in Graves' hyperthyroidism and ophthalmopathy (dated by TCRdb to the late 2010s). Concerning the study at large: To identify TCR V-J signatures that set the groups apart, the researchers used a discovery cohort of roughly 100 patients, made up of 40 to 45 with Graves' ophthalmopathy and about 60 with stable Graves' hyperthyroidism. Whether ophthalmopathy could be predicted prospectively was tested in an independent validation cohort made up of approximately 19 hyperthyroidism patients plus 17 patients who later progressed to ophthalmopathy. The 90 or so discovery patients were randomly split 7:3 into training and test sets. In roughly six Graves' hyperthyroidism patients, the study also compared T-cell repertoires from thyroid tissue with T-cell repertoires from blood. Following sampling, methimazole starting at 30 mg daily was given to hyperthyroidism patients, and high-dose intravenous methylprednisolone was given to ophthalmopathy patients. The paper reports TCR Vbeta CDR3 sequencing of about 140 peripheral blood samples: under 45 ophthalmopathy, fewer than 85 hyperthyroidism and approximately 17 progressor patients. Overall results and qualifications from the work: Blood samples also contained most of the expanded thyroid clonotypes (frequency above 0.001), which suggests that blood repertoires may reflect thyroid immune responses. A 13 V-J signature model separated ophthalmopathy from stable hyperthyroidism, with roughly 88% sensitivity and 81.08% specificity in cross-validation and 80%/75% in testing. In validation, the model predicted progression to ophthalmopathy with 55% to 71% sensitivity and 72% to 85% specificity, a median of 6.5 months before onset. No statistical method was used to set the sample size in advance, and investigators knew the group allocation.

Amplification of TCR beta CDR3 regions was carried out from RNA transcripts. For the first round of RT-PCR on the TCR CDR3, the HTBI primer set was used together with the Qiagen OneStep RT-PCR kit. Libraries were constructed in a second round of multiplex PCR, after which size selection and purification were performed. Paired-end sequencing of the libraries was performed with 100 bp reads on an Illumina HiSeq2000. The source study handled its data this way. SOAPnuke was used to process the raw data, throwing out any read that contained adapters or uncalled bases, had a mean Phred below 15, or lacked an exact constant-primer or identifier match. High-quality paired reads were merged with COPE v1.2.5, and unique nucleotide sequences were defined as clonotypes. MiTCR v1.1 was used to align clonotypes to the IMGT TRBV, TRBD and TRBJ reference segments. The analysis was restricted to V-J combinations with a frequency above 0.0001, which together covered 98% to 99.2% of the repertoires. A TCS score was defined as the ratio between F50 (clonal expansion) and ExV (chaos), using BLOSUM62-based TCRdist between CDR3 peptides within each V-J. Welch's t-statistics and random forest reduced 500 to 550 V-J features to 10 to 15, which were used in a naive Bayes classifier (R e1071). TCRdb trimmed public reads at Q25 via fastp, called clones via MiXCR and kept in-frame beta chains. When rows share a CDR3 protein, they turn into one entry using the most common DNA and genes. The V and J calls here are based on TCRdb, not the publication. The sample includes hundreds of thousands of distinct CDR3 sequences, with about half observed a single time. Of the sample, roughly 8.2% falls within the top ten clones.

A patient counted as having stable Graves' hyperthyroidism if no progression to ophthalmopathy occurred over 18 months of follow-up. The hyperthyroidism patients were between 18 and 65 years old and newly diagnosed, with a disease duration of less than 2 months. The study excluded patients with uncontrolled infections, other autoimmune diseases, pregnancy or lactation. Clinical symptoms, serum thyroxine and TRAb, thyroid ultrasound, and orbital computed tomography formed the basis for the diagnoses. Trizol reagent was used to extract total RNA, and RNA quality was then checked on an Agilent 2100 Bioanalyzer. Only a few counts were recorded for this clonotype. Its antigen remains undetermined. Per-nucleotide qualities are absent, and no much larger clonotype sits a single base away. This clonotype originated in a woman between 18 and 29 years old with Graves' hyperthyroidism. Donor details come from another sample of the same person, matched by shared clones. Specimen: peripheral blood or thyroid tissue (not recorded which).

The DNA sequence follows: TGTGCCAGCGGCGGGCCTCAAGAGACCCAGTACTTC. This translates into CASGGPQETQYF. The rearranged chain carries TRBV7-2 and TRBJ2-5; tentative D gene TRBD2, with 5 bases matching. At the junction V is shortened by 8 bases and J by 2 bases, with 9 bases in between. The CDR3 starts with the cysteine, ends with the phenylalanine, and has 12 residues. The retained sequence is limited to the CDR3, 36 bases, with the frame set at the first base. The germline V gene gives CDR1 as SGHTA and CDR2 as FQGNSA.